The 2 T cell receptor beta chains given below trace back to one sample, sequenced in a study of shared clonotypes between healthy human individuals. TCRdb's table, derived via immunoSEQ multiplex PCR, lists solely in-frame clones and lacks some. The repertoire holds about 1.1 million clones, with about 80% as singletons. The source material was memory CD4+ T cells from PBMCs. Subset described: CD45RA-negative fraction. The receptors come from a young man in good health. Some clones in this sample may be carry-over from other donors' samples.

On this clone itself: Other DNA sequences within the sample encode an identical CDR3. The chain recombines TRBV9 with TRBJ1-1; D is uncertain. The V gene lost 0 bases and the J gene lost 1 base, with 7 bases spanning the gap. The CDR3 runs to 14 residues. Germline CDR1 is SGDLS and CDR2 is YYNGEE. The CDR3 protein is CASSVDPRNTEAFF. The CDR3 DNA reads TGTGCCAGCAGCGTAGATCCGAGGAACACTGAAGCTTTCTTT.

This clone was seen only a few times. The chain combines TRBV7-3 with TRBJ2-2; D is uncertain. V lost 0 bases and J lost 8, with 13 bases in between. The CDR3 sequence is 15 residues long. Germline V gene lookup returns CDR1 SGHTA and CDR2 FQGTGA. CDR3 amino acids: CASSLTGSHPGELFF. Written as DNA, the CDR3 is TGTGCCAGCAGCTTAACGGGATCTCATCCGGGGGAGCTGTTTTTT.